The 19 T cell receptor beta chains listed next were all sequenced from one sample in a study of shared clonotypes between healthy human individuals. The assay was immunoSEQ multiplex PCR, and TCRdb's table has in-frame clones only and misses some. The repertoire holds under 1,100,000 clones, 75% seen once, with about 1.5% in the top ten. The sequenced sample was memory CD4+ T cells sorted from blood. Subset here: CD45RA-negative fraction. The receptors were gathered from a man between 18 and 35 years old in good health.

This clone occurred many times. J is TRBJ1-2 and V is TRBV9; the D is unclear. This CDR3 has 12 amino acids. Germline assignment: CDR1 SGDLS and CDR2 YYNGEE. V was shortened by 3 bases and J by 5 bases, with 8 bases between the two germline ends. This CDR3 is CASSEGGYGYTF. The CDR3 region has the DNA TGTGCCAGCAGCGAGGGTGGATATGGCTACACCTTC.

The table lists this clone with a count of one. The chain uses TRBV9 and TRBJ1-3; 9 nucleotides agree with TRBD1. Unmatched junction bases numbered 15, after V lost 1 base and J lost 1 base. The CDR3 extends over 20 amino acids. The germline V gene has CDR1 SGDLS and CDR2 YYNGEE. The CDR3 protein is CASSVHSRYWDRESGNTIYF. The CDR3 DNA follows: TGTGCCAGCAGCGTACATTCAAGGTATTGGGACAGGGAGTCTGGAAACACCATATATTTT. The full variable domain, in which reference TRBV9 and TRBJ1-3 provide the parts outside the CDR3, is DSGVTQTPKHLITATGQRVTLRCSPRSGDLSVYWYQQSLDQGLQFLIQYYNGEERAKGNILERFSAQQFPDLHSELNLSSLELGDSALYFCASSVHSRYWDRESGNTIYFGEGSWLTVV.

The chain couples TRBV18 to TRBJ2-1; D remains unclear. The CDR3 contains 12 residues. Trimming shortened V by 5 bases and J by 5 bases, and 7 bases separated the two germline ends. Germline-derived CDR1 and CDR2 are KGHSH and LQKENI. The CDR3 reads CASSSSNNEQFF. In DNA form, the CDR3 reads TGTGCCAGCTCATCCAGCAACAATGAGCAGTTCTTC. The variable domain in full, completed from reference TRBV18 and TRBJ2-1, reads NAGVMQNPRHLVRRRGQEARLRCSPMKGHSHVYWYRQLPEEGLKFMVYLQKENIIDESGMPKERFSAEFPKEGPSILRIQQVVRGDSAAYFCASSSSNNEQFFGPGTRLTVL.

This chain joins TRBV30 and TRBJ2-1, with D unclear. This CDR3 contains 14 residues. Germline CDR1 GTSNPN, CDR2 SVGIG (reference sequence). V lost 3 bases and J lost 4, with 13 bases in between. CDR3 coding DNA: TGTGCCTGGAGCCCCCCCGGTCCGTACAATGAGCAGTTCTTC. Translating gives CAWSPPGPYNEQFF.

This chain connects TRBV11-2 to TRBJ2-3; D perhaps matches TRBD1 (7 bases). Trimming cost V 7 bases and J 4 bases, with 15 bases left between them. Germline lookup yields CDR1 SGHAT and CDR2 FQNNGV. The CDR3 extends over 14 amino acids. The CDR3 DNA reads TGTGCCAGCACCACGAGGAGGGGGCCAGATACGCAGTATTTT. Protein product: CASTTRRGPDTQYF.

The chain employs TRBV6-6 and TRBJ2-7, with D tentatively TRBD1 (5 bases). Germline loops: CDR1 MNHNY, CDR2 SVGAGI (reference sequence). Trimming took 0 bases from V and 0 from J, leaving 12 bases between them. This CDR3 contains 16 residues. The CDR3 region has the DNA TGTGCCAGCAGTTACTCTCGACAGAAAAGCTCCTACGAGCAGTACTTC. Its translation: CASSYSRQKSSYEQYF.

The chain carries TRBV6-1 and TRBJ2-5; D possibly uses TRBD1 or TRBD2 (5 bases each). CDR1 is MNHNS, CDR2 SASEGT, per germline. V lost 4 bases and J lost 3, with 18 bases in between. This CDR3 region has 16 residues. The CDR3: CASSASPGPTKETQYF. The CDR3 bases are TGTGCCAGCAGTGCCTCCCCGGGACCGACGAAAGAGACCCAGTACTTC.

The chain has TRBV30 and TRBJ1-1, with 7 bases identical to TRBD1. CDR1 and CDR2 from the germline V gene are GTSNPN and SVGIG (reference sequence). The ends lost 3 bases at V and 4 bases at J; junction bases unmatched: 8. The CDR3 length is 14 residues. The CDR3 here is CAWRRQGGGTEAFF. In DNA form, the CDR3 reads TGTGCCTGGAGGAGACAGGGTGGGGGCACTGAAGCTTTCTTT.

The V call is TRBV9, the J call TRBJ1-6; TRBD1 matches 10 bases. Germline assignment: CDR1 SGDLS and CDR2 YYNGEE. V dropped 5 bases and J dropped 7; count of bases not matched to a gene: 9. This CDR3 has 16 residues. This chain's CDR3 is CASSRGQGGDNSPLHF. CDR3 nucleotide sequence: TGTGCCAGCAGTCGTGGACAGGGGGGTGACAATTCACCCCTCCACTTT. The entire variable domain, with the rest obtained from reference TRBV9 and TRBJ1-6, is as follows: DSGVTQTPKHLITATGQRVTLRCSPRSGDLSVYWYQQSLDQGLQFLIQYYNGEERAKGNILERFSAQQFPDLHSELNLSSLELGDSALYFCASSRGQGGDNSPLHFGNGTRLTVT.

The CDR3, as DNA: TGTGCCAGCAGTGGGGCGCGGGTCGGTTCTATCACTGAAGCTTTCTTT. Translating gives CASSGARVGSITEAFF. This chain connects TRBV2 to TRBJ1-1; D is unresolved. This CDR3 is 16 amino acids long. The V and J ends lost 4 bases and 4 bases respectively, with 19 bases between them. Germline lookup yields CDR1 SNHLY and CDR2 FYNNEI.

The chain links TRBV30 to TRBJ2-1; TRBD2 matches 13 bases. V lost 0 bases, J lost 7 bases, and 12 bases stayed unmatched. CDR3 size: 18 residues. The V gene's germline CDR1 is GTSNPN and CDR2 SVGIG (reference sequence). The CDR3 sequence: CAWSVTSGRADGGNEQFF. CDR3 coding DNA: TGTGCCTGGAGTGTCACTAGCGGGAGGGCCGATGGGGGGAATGAGCAGTTCTTC. The variable domain in full, completed from reference TRBV30 and TRBJ2-1, reads SQTIHQWPATLVQPVGSPLSLECTVEGTSNPNLYWYRQAAGRGLQLLFYSVGIGQISSEVPQNLSASRPQDRQFILSSKKLLLSDSGFYLCAWSVTSGRADGGNEQFFGPGTRLTVL.

This rearrangement joins TRBV7-2 to TRBJ2-7; D call uncertain. This CDR3 comprises 12 residues. V dropped 5 bases and J dropped 1 base, with 6 bases sitting between them. Germline V lookup: CDR1 SGHTA, CDR2 FQGNSA. The DNA of the CDR3 is TGTGCCAGCAGCCTCCAATCCTACGAGCAGTACTTC. Translating it yields CASSLQSYEQYF.

This clone was observed once. For the CDR3, the DNA is TGTGCCAGCAGCTTGAGTATTAGCGGGAGTTTCTACGAGCAGTACTTC. Protein sequence: CASSLSISGSFYEQYF. The chain couples TRBV5-6 to TRBJ2-7, with TRBD2 matching over 9 bases. The V segment lost 1 base and the J segment 3 bases; nucleotides outside the gene matches: 8. The CDR3 sequence is 16 residues long. Germline loops: CDR1 SGHDT, CDR2 YYEEEE.

V is TRBV5-8 and J is TRBJ2-1; TRBD1 aligns across 9 bases. Germline-derived CDR1 and CDR2 are SGHTS and YDEGEE. The CDR3 consists of 16 residues. Unmatched junction bases numbered 3, after V lost 0 bases and J lost 2 bases. CDR3 in DNA: TGTGCCAGCAGCTTGGGGGGACAGGGTACCTACAATGAGCAGTTCTTC. It codes for CASSLGGQGTYNEQFF.

In its sample, this clone was seen a few times. The genes are TRBV6-6 and TRBJ1-2; unclear D gene. Germline CDR1 is MNHNY and CDR2 is SVGAGI (reference sequence). V was clipped by 5 bases and J by 7 bases, with 17 bases between them. CDR3 length equals 14 residues. Here the CDR3 DNA reads TGTGCCAGCAGTAACCACCCCCAACTTACTGGCTACACCTTC. Protein product: CASSNHPQLTGYTF.

This rearrangement joins TRBV5-5 to TRBJ2-6; the D is unclear. Germline V CDR1 and CDR2: SGHKS, YYEKEE (reference sequence). The CDR3 has 15 amino acids. V shed 2 bases and J shed 0 bases, with 6 bases lying between them. CDR3 nucleotide sequence: TGTGCCAGCAGCTTCCTATTCTCTGGGGCCAACGTCCTGACTTTC. Translating gives CASSFLFSGANVLTF.

The chain recombines TRBV6-5 with TRBJ2-7, with D perhaps matching TRBD2 (6 bases). V lost 5 bases to trimming and J lost 5 bases, with 16 bases between them. Per the germline V gene, CDR1 is MNHEY and CDR2 is SVGAGI. The CDR3 covers 14 residues. The CDR3 DNA reads as TGTGCCAGCAGTCCCCCCCGGGGGTCCCACGAGCAGTACTTC. This gives the protein CASSPPRGSHEQYF.

This clone was seen ten or more times. This chain uses TRBV7-2 with TRBJ1-6; TRBD1 is a possible D gene (5 bases). With 6 bases removed from V and 0 bases from J, the gap between germline ends came to 12 bases. CDR1 is SGHTA, CDR2 FQGNSA, per germline. CDR3 size: 16 residues. CDR3 sequence: CASRLGALSYNSPLHF. The CDR3 DNA sequence: TGTGCCAGCAGACTAGGGGCCCTCTCCTATAATTCACCCCTCCACTTT.

This clone was observed a single time. The chain recombines TRBV5-4 with TRBJ2-1; TRBD2 might be the D (5 bases). The CDR3 has 14 amino acids. Per the germline V gene, CDR1 is SGHNT and CDR2 is YYREEE (reference sequence). V lost 0 bases and J lost 4, with 8 bases in between. This CDR3 reads CASSLARGYNEQFF. CDR3 bases: TGTGCCAGCAGCTTGGCCAGAGGGTACAATGAGCAGTTCTTC.